Each of the 21 T cell receptor beta chains below was sequenced from the same sample in a study of T cells in Graves' hyperthyroidism and ophthalmopathy. Amplified TCR beta CDR3 regions came from RNA transcripts. Primed by the HTBI set, a first-round RT-PCR was run on the TCR CDR3. Each CDR3 protein gets one entry after TCRdb re-called the multiplex PCR reads with MiXCR. Of around 620,000 distinct CDR3 sequences detected, around 15% appear once; the ten largest clones hold around 4%. The material sequenced was blood. These receptors all come from a woman under 40 with Graves' hyperthyroidism.

This chain connects TRBV6-2 or TRBV6-3 to TRBJ2-7, with 7 nucleotides matching TRBD2. Per the germline V gene, CDR1 is MNHEY and CDR2 is SVGEGT. Trimming removed 2 bases from V and 0 bases from J; junction bases left unmatched: 4. The CDR3 sequence is 15 residues long. CDR3 loop: CASSYGTTSSYEQYF. In nucleotides, the CDR3 is TGTGCCAGCAGTTACGGGACTACCAGCTCCTACGAGCAGTACTTC.

This clonotype has at least ten counts. The chain is built from TRBV29-1 and TRBJ2-3, with 7 bases fitting TRBD2. The CDR3 is 14 amino acids. Per the germline V gene, CDR1 is SQVTM and CDR2 is ANQGSEA. The J segment lost 2 bases and the V segment lost 7 bases, leaving 9 bases of the junction unmatched. In DNA, the CDR3 is TGCAGCGCCGCCGGGACTACGAACACAGATACGCAGTATTTT. Translating gives CSAAGTTNTDTQYF.

This clonotype was counted at least ten times. J is TRBJ1-4 and V is TRBV3-1, with 7 bases lining up with TRBD1. CDR3 size: 14 residues. Germline trimming cut 4 bases from V and 8 bases from J; bases unmatched to any gene: 7. Germline V CDR1 and CDR2: LGHDT, YNNKEL (reference sequence). CDR3 DNA: TGTGCCAGCAGCCCCCAGGGGGGGGGGGAAAAACTGTTTTTT. The encoded protein is CASSPQGGGEKLFF.

This clonotype was recorded a few times. J is TRBJ2-7 and V is TRBV4-2, with D perhaps TRBD1 or TRBD2 (5 bases each). Germline V gives CDR1 LGHNA, CDR2 YNFKEQ. V was trimmed by 1 base and J by 2 bases, leaving 9 bases between them. The CDR3 has 14 residues. CDR3 sequence reads: CASSQVGETYEQYF. CDR3 coding DNA: TGTGCCAGCAGCCAAGTAGGGGAGACCTACGAGCAGTACTTC.

This clonotype was seen ten or more times. The chain couples TRBV12-3 or TRBV12-4 to TRBJ2-4; the D is unclear. The CDR3 length is 14 residues. Trimming cost V 3 bases and J 0 bases, with 6 bases left between them. The CDR3 loop reads CASSLLGAKNIQYF. Written as DNA, the CDR3 is TGTGCCAGCAGTTTGCTGGGAGCCAAAAACATTCAGTACTTC.

The chain employs TRBV28 and TRBJ2-7; D perhaps matches TRBD2 (5 bases). The V and J ends lost 4 bases and 4 bases respectively, with 17 bases between them. Germline loops: CDR1 MDHEN, CDR2 SYDVKM. CDR3 length: 15 residues. DNA for the CDR3: TGTGCCAGCAGTTCCCCCTCCAAACTAGGATACGAGCAGTACTTC. Protein product: CASSSPSKLGYEQYF.

This clonotype was seen a few times. The DNA of the CDR3 is TGCGCCAGCAGCTTGGTTTTCTCCGGGACAGATACGCAGTATTTT. This encodes CASSLVFSGTDTQYF. This sequence joins TRBV5-1 and TRBJ2-3; D uncertain. Trimming cost V 0 bases and J 3 bases, with 11 bases left between them. This CDR3 spans 15 amino acids. Germline V gives CDR1 SGHRS, CDR2 YFSETQ.

This clonotype was detected only once. The chain combines TRBV18 with TRBJ1-1, with unresolved D. Germline CDR1 and CDR2: KGHSH and LQKENI. There are 16 residues in the CDR3. V was shortened by 3 bases and J by 0 bases, with 14 bases between the two germline ends. CDR3 sequence: CASSPLGPRLNTEAFF. The DNA for the CDR3 is TGTGCCAGCTCACCTCTAGGGCCACGCTTGAACACTGAAGCTTTCTTT.

This clonotype came up once. The chain carries TRBV2 and TRBJ2-5; D may be TRBD1 (6 bases). CDR1 is SNHLY and CDR2 is FYNNEI in the germline V gene. The germline V and J ends were trimmed by 3 bases and 5 bases, with 13 bases remaining between them. The CDR3 contains 14 residues. CDR3 loop: CASSDLTGMETQYF. In DNA form, the CDR3 reads TGTGCCAGCAGTGATCTTACAGGGATGGAGACCCAGTACTTC.

This clonotype was detected many times. The chain uses TRBV2 and TRBJ2-1; 9 nucleotides agree with TRBD2. V lost 7 bases to trimming and J lost 3 bases; unmatched junction nucleotides: 7. Looked up from germline, CDR1 is SNHLY and CDR2 is FYNNEI. The CDR3 runs to 15 residues. CDR3 residues: CASKAGLANYNEQFF. The DNA for the CDR3 is TGTGCCAGCAAAGCGGGACTAGCAAACTACAATGAGCAGTTCTTC.

This clonotype has ten or more counts. This chain links TRBV11-2 with TRBJ2-5; TRBD2 is a possible D gene (6 bases). Germline lookup yields CDR1 SGHAT and CDR2 FQNNGV. V was shortened by 6 bases and J by 7 bases, with 24 bases between the two germline ends. The CDR3 runs 16 residues. DNA for the CDR3: TGTGCCAGCAGTCCGACTCCGGGAGAAGAATGGGGGACCCAGTACTTC. Encoded protein: CASSPTPGEEWGTQYF.

This clonotype has ten or more counts. The V call is TRBV7-9, the J call TRBJ2-7; 11 bases agree with TRBD2. CDR1 is SEHNR, CDR2 FQNEAQ, per germline (reference sequence). Trimming cost V 6 bases and J 6 bases; bases outside gene matches: 13. This CDR3 spans 16 amino acids. CDR3 in amino acids: CASSSTLTSGKAEQYF. CDR3 nucleotides: TGTGCCAGCAGTTCCACCTTGACTAGCGGGAAAGCCGAGCAGTACTTC.

This clonotype has ten or more counts. The V call is TRBV5-1, the J call TRBJ1-2; 8 bases match TRBD1. The CDR3 loop spans 15 amino acids. CDR1 and CDR2 (germline): SGHRS, YFSETQ. The V segment lost 4 bases and the J segment 3 bases; nucleotides outside the gene matches: 8. The CDR3, as DNA: TGCGCCAGCAGCAGAGGGACAGGAGAATACTATGGCTACACCTTC. Protein sequence: CASSRGTGEYYGYTF.

The chain couples TRBV5-1 to TRBJ1-1, with D uncertain. The CDR3 is made up of 15 amino acids. Per germline, CDR1 SGHRS and CDR2 YFSETQ. V was pared by 0 bases and J by 6 bases, with 15 bases between. CDR3 in amino acids: CASSLEPGSSPEAFF. DNA for the CDR3: TGCGCCAGCAGCTTGGAGCCAGGATCCAGCCCTGAAGCTTTCTTT.

The chain carries TRBV5-1 and TRBJ2-7; D perhaps matches TRBD1 (6 bases). Germline loops: CDR1 SGHRS, CDR2 YFSETQ. Trimming left V 0 bases short and J 0 bases short, with 22 bases between. The CDR3 has 19 residues. The CDR3 sequence: CASSLEPVDRRYYSYEQYF. The DNA of the CDR3 is TGCGCCAGCAGCTTGGAACCCGTTGACAGGCGCTATTACTCCTACGAGCAGTACTTC.

This chain joins TRBV7-2 and TRBJ1-6; D might be TRBD1 (5 bases). Per the germline V gene, CDR1 is SGHTA and CDR2 is FQGNSA. The CDR3 spans 16 residues. V was trimmed by 1 base and J by 7 bases, leaving 14 bases between them. The DNA of the CDR3 is TGTGCCAGCAGCTTAGATCCCACGGGGCGGAATTCACCCCTCCACTTT. Its translation is CASSLDPTGRNSPLHF. Variable domain in full (rest from reference TRBV7-2 and TRBJ1-6): GAGVSQSPSNKVTEKGKDVELRCDPISGHTALYWYRQSLGQGLEFLIYFQGNSAPDKSGLPSDRFSAERTGGSVSTLTIQRTQQEDSAVYLCASSLDPTGRNSPLHFGNGTRLTVT.

V is TRBV3-1 and J is TRBJ2-4; no reliable D call. This CDR3 has 12 amino acids. Germline V gene data show CDR1 as LGHDT and CDR2 as YNNKEL (reference sequence). Trimming pared 3 bases from V and 9 bases from J, leaving 9 bases between. Here the CDR3 reads CASSHEDGIQYF. Written as DNA, the CDR3 is TGTGCCAGCAGCCACGAGGACGGCATTCAGTACTTC.

This clonotype occurred many times. The chain joins TRBV11-2 to TRBJ2-7, with no clear D. The CDR3 loop spans 18 amino acids. The germline V gene encodes CDR1 SGHAT and CDR2 FQNNGV. The V end was cut by 1 base, the J end by 1 base, with 20 bases between. The CDR3 nucleotides are TGTGCCAGCAGCTTAGTTGCTGGGTTTCTAGGTAGATCCTACGAGCAGTACTTC. It specifies CASSLVAGFLGRSYEQYF.

This sequence joins TRBV3-1 and TRBJ1-4, with a possible D match to TRBD1 (6 bases). Looked up from germline, CDR1 is LGHDT and CDR2 is YNNKEL (reference sequence). V dropped 5 bases and J dropped 1 base, with 14 bases sitting between them. The CDR3 is 16 residues long. This CDR3 is CASSAQGWGTNEKLFF. DNA for the CDR3: TGTGCCAGCAGCGCACAGGGTTGGGGAACTAATGAAAAACTGTTTTTT.

This clonotype appeared many times. The chain carries TRBV30 and TRBJ2-7; 9 bases line up with TRBD1. CDR1 GTSNPN and CDR2 SVGIG come from the germline V gene (reference sequence). CDR3 size: 16 residues. Losses at the gene ends were 4 bases for V and 2 bases for J; bases not matched to a gene: 12. The DNA of the CDR3 is TGTGCCTGGAACGAGGGACAGGGTCAACGACCCTACGAGCAGTACTTC. Amino acid sequence: CAWNEGQGQRPYEQYF.

In its sample, this clonotype was seen many times. The chain has TRBV19 and TRBJ1-1; D gene ambiguous. Germline V gives CDR1 LNHDA, CDR2 SQIVND (reference sequence). Trimming removed 3 bases from V and 0 bases from J, with 8 bases in between. The CDR3 has 14 amino acids. The CDR3 DNA follows: TGTGCCAGTAGTATCATAGCAATGAACACTGAAGCTTTCTTT. Its translation is CASSIIAMNTEAFF. Combining the CDR3 with reference TRBV19 and TRBJ1-1 gives the whole variable domain DGGITQSPKYLFRKEGQNVTLSCEQNLNHDAMYWYRQDPGQGLRLIYYSQIVNDFQKGDIAEGYSVSREKKESFPLTVTSAQKNPTAFYLCASSIIAMNTEAFFGQGTRLTVV.